This is a list of T cell receptor beta chains from one sample in a study of blood T cell repertoires in COVID-19. This table comes from immunoSEQ multiplex PCR, and its TCRdb copy is limited to in-frame clones, with some not included. The sample gives roughly 60,000 clones, roughly 84% of which show up once; roughly 10% is in the top ten. The sequencing sample was made of peripheral blood. These receptors all come from a man in his forties or fifties with COVID-19, enrolled during active disease. Each CDR3 is given with its conserved first and last residue. The D gene is left open where the match is weak. Clone size, where shown, is once, few, many, or a class for clones that have expanded.

v_gene	abundance	j_gene	d_gene	CDR3nt	CDR3aa
TRBV3-1/TRBV3-2	NA	TRBJ1-1	TRBD1	TGTGCCAGCAGCCCCTCCGGGACAGTTATGAACACTGAAGCTTTCTTT	CASSPSGTVMNTEAFF
TRBV28	NA	TRBJ2-1	NA	TGTGCCAGCAGCGTTGGAGGGCCGAATGAGCAGTTCTTC	CASSVGGPNEQFF
TRBV27	NA	TRBJ1-1	TRBD1	TGTGCCAGCAGTTTGAGATGGGCAGGGGGTACTGAAGCTTTCTTT	CASSLRWAGGTEAFF
TRBV7-9	NA	TRBJ1-1	NA	TGTGCCAGCAGCTTCCAGGGGTTCAACACTGAAGCTTTCTTT	CASSFQGFNTEAFF
TRBV3-1/TRBV3-2	NA	TRBJ1-3	NA	TGTGCCAGCAGCCATGGGAGGTCTGGAAACACCATATATTTT	CASSHGRSGNTIYF
TRBV29-1	NA	TRBJ2-3	NA	TGCAGCATCCCGACAGGGAGGGATACGCAGTATTTT	CSIPTGRDTQYF
TRBV7-2	NA	TRBJ1-4	NA	TGTGCCAGCAGCTATCTGGGGGGGGCCGTCGGGGAAAAACTGTTTTTT	CASSYLGGAVGEKLFF
TRBV5-6	NA	TRBJ2-7	NA	TGTGCCAGCAGCTTGGAGCAGGGACATAACGAGCAGTACTTC	CASSLEQGHNEQYF
TRBV7-9	NA	TRBJ2-3	TRBD2	TGTGCCAGCAGCCCCGGACTAGCGGGCCTCACAGATACGCAGTATTTT	CASSPGLAGLTDTQYF
TRBV7-2	NA	TRBJ2-7	TRBD1	TGTGCCAGCAGCTTGGCCACCGGGACAGGGTCCTACGAGCAGTACTTC	CASSLATGTGSYEQYF
TRBV4-1	NA	TRBJ2-3	NA	TGCGCCAGCAGCCATCCAGGGTCTCGCACAGATACGCAGTATTTT	CASSHPGSRTDTQYF
TRBV27	once	TRBJ1-1	NA	TGTGCCAGCAGTTTAGGGAGAGGAAACACTGAAGCTTTCTTT	CASSLGRGNTEAFF
TRBV19	NA	TRBJ1-2	NA	TGTGCCAGTAGCAGTACAGGGTTGGACGGCTACACCTTC	CASSSTGLDGYTF
TRBV18	NA	TRBJ2-5	TRBD2	TGTGCCAGCTCACCCTTGGGACTAGCGGGAAGTGTAGAGACCCAGTACTTC	CASSPLGLAGSVETQYF
TRBV6-5	once	TRBJ1-6	TRBD1	TGTGCCAGCAGCCCAGGGGGACTCCTTGATTCACCCCTCCACTTT	CASSPGGLLDSPLHF
TRBV7-9	NA	TRBJ2-2	TRBD2	TGTGCCAGCATGCCCGGGACTAGCGGGAGCAACACCGGGGAGCTGTTTTTT	CASMPGTSGSNTGELFF
TRBV30	NA	TRBJ2-5	NA	TGTGCCTGGAGTGGAGGCGTCCAAGAGACCCAGTACTTC	CAWSGGVQETQYF
TRBV5-1	NA	TRBJ2-2	NA	TGCGCCAGCTTACCCGGGAGTATCCGACTACTGAACACCGGGGAGCTGTTTTTT	CASLPGSIRLLNTGELFF
TRBV2	NA	TRBJ1-5	TRBD1	TGTGCCGGTGGGCCCGGGCTCAGACAGGGGACACAGCCCCAGCATTTT	CAGGPGLRQGTQPQHF
TRBV7-2	NA	TRBJ1-2	NA	TGTGCCAGCAGCTTGTCTGCGGGGGCCAATGGCTACACCTTC	CASSLSAGANGYTF
TRBV4-1	once	TRBJ2-5	NA	TGCGCCAGCAGCCAAGAGAAAGGGGGGGGACGGAAAGAGACCCAGTACTTC	CASSQEKGGGRKETQYF
TRBV5-6	NA	TRBJ2-5	TRBD1	TGTGCCAGCACTAGACAGGGCGAGACCCAGTACTTC	CASTRQGETQYF
TRBV14	NA	TRBJ2-1	NA	TGTGCCAGCAGCCAAGCGGGAGCCGGAAACAATGAGCAGTTCTTC	CASSQAGAGNNEQFF
TRBV7-9	NA	TRBJ2-3	TRBD2	TGTGCCAGCAGCCCCGCCGGGACTAGTGGCGCAGATACGCAGTATTTT	CASSPAGTSGADTQYF
TRBV30	once	TRBJ2-1	NA	TGTGCCTGGAGGGCTTACAATGAGCAGTTCTTC	CAWRAYNEQFF
TRBV27	NA	TRBJ2-3	TRBD1	TGTGCCAGCAGTCGACAGGGGGCAGATACGCAGTATTTT	CASSRQGADTQYF
TRBV12-3/TRBV12-4	NA	TRBJ1-2	TRBD1	TGTGCCAGCAGGCGGGACAGGGACTATGGCTACACCTTC	CASRRDRDYGYTF
TRBV27	NA	TRBJ2-7	TRBD2	TGTGCCAGCAGGGGTACTAGCGGGAGGTTAAGCTCCTACGAGCAGTACTTC	CASRGTSGRLSSYEQYF
TRBV24-1	NA	TRBJ2-5	NA	TGTGCCACCGAGACTCAAGAGACCCAGTACTTC	CATETQETQYF
TRBV30	few	TRBJ2-2	TRBD2	TGTGCCTGGAAGAAAGGGACTAGGGATACCGGGGAGCTGTTTTTT	CAWKKGTRDTGELFF
TRBV6-6	NA	TRBJ1-3	TRBD1	TGTGCCAGCAGTCGGACAGGGATACTTAGCTCTGGAAACACCATATATTTT	CASSRTGILSSGNTIYF
TRBV5-1	NA	TRBJ2-5	TRBD2	TGCGCCAGCAGCTTGGGCACGGTAGCGGGAGGTCGTGAGACCCAGTACTTC	CASSLGTVAGGRETQYF
TRBV7-2	NA	TRBJ2-1	NA	TGTGCCAGCAGCGGCCGGGTCCGGAACACCTACAATGAGCAGTTCTTC	CASSGRVRNTYNEQFF
TRBV15	NA	TRBJ2-7	TRBD2	TGTGCCACCAGCAGAGAAACTAGCGCGGCCTACGAGCAGTACTTC	CATSRETSAAYEQYF
TRBV7-2	NA	TRBJ1-2	NA	TGTGCCAGCAGCTTAGAAGCGGGTCGAGGCTACACCTTC	CASSLEAGRGYTF
TRBV29-1	NA	TRBJ1-2	NA	TGCAGCGTTGAAGCGCAGGGCGGCGACTATGGCTACACCTTC	CSVEAQGGDYGYTF
TRBV5-1	once	TRBJ2-3	NA	TGCGCCAGCACTAGGGGTACAGATACGCAGTATTTT	CASTRGTDTQYF
TRBV19	NA	TRBJ1-1	NA	TGTGCCAGTAGCGCCCTGACAGAAGGGAACACTGAAGCTTTCTTT	CASSALTEGNTEAFF
TRBV11-2	NA	TRBJ2-1	NA	TGTGCCAGCAGCCCCGGTTTGGGGCTCTCCTACAATGAGCAGTTCTTC	CASSPGLGLSYNEQFF
TRBV7-2	NA	TRBJ1-2	TRBD1	TGTGCCAGCAGCTTAACCGGGACAGGGGGCGCCAACTATGGCTACACCTTC	CASSLTGTGGANYGYTF
TRBV3-1/TRBV3-2	NA	TRBJ2-7	NA	TGTGCCAGCAGCCATCCCGGGGGCTACGAGCAGTACTTC	CASSHPGGYEQYF
TRBV7-2	once	TRBJ2-7	NA	TGTGCCAGCAGCCGTCGTCGGGACACCTCCTACGAGCAGTACTTC	CASSRRRDTSYEQYF
TRBV18	NA	TRBJ2-7	NA	TGTGCCAGCTCACCGGCAGGGGCCTACGAGCAGTACTTC	CASSPAGAYEQYF
TRBV19	once	TRBJ2-7	NA	TGTGCCAGTAAGCAGGGGCCGGGGATGTACGAGCAGTACTTC	CASKQGPGMYEQYF
TRBV19	NA	TRBJ2-5	TRBD1	TGTGCCAGTGCCCTCGGACAGGGGAAAGAGACCCAGTACTTC	CASALGQGKETQYF
TRBV19	NA	TRBJ1-5	NA	TGTGCCAGTAGTATGGGGAGGGGTGGGTTGAGCAATCAGCCCCAGCATTTT	CASSMGRGGLSNQPQHF
TRBV24-1	NA	TRBJ2-7	TRBD2	TGTGCCACCAGTGACCGGGGGCTAGTGCTAGCGGGAGACGAGCAGTACTTC	CATSDRGLVLAGDEQYF
TRBV4-1	NA	TRBJ1-1	NA	TGCGCCAGCAGCCGAACGGTGAACACTGAAGCTTTCTTT	CASSRTVNTEAFF
TRBV24-1	few	TRBJ1-2	NA	TGTGCCACCAGTGATTTGGCAGGCGGCTACACCTTC	CATSDLAGGYTF
TRBV6-1	once	TRBJ2-7	NA	TGTGCCAGCAAGGGGGGGCCCTACGAGCAGTACTTC	CASKGGPYEQYF
TRBV11-2	NA	TRBJ2-6	NA	TGTGCCAGCAGCGTAAGGAGGTTTGGGGCCAACGTCCTGACTTTC	CASSVRRFGANVLTF
TRBV28	NA	TRBJ1-5	TRBD1	TGTGCCAGCAGTCCAGGGACAGGGGAGTATCAGCCCCAGCATTTT	CASSPGTGEYQPQHF
TRBV4-1	NA	TRBJ2-3	NA	TGCGCCAGCAGCCTCACAGGGGAGGGCACAGATACGCAGTATTTT	CASSLTGEGTDTQYF
TRBV7-7	NA	TRBJ2-2	NA	TGTGCTAGCAGCTTAGGCAGAAACACCGGGGAGCTGTTTTTT	CASSLGRNTGELFF